This T cell receptor (beta chain) was identified in a study of T cells in Graves' hyperthyroidism and ophthalmopathy. This clonotype was detected many times. Hyperthyroidism in the patients, aged 18 to 65, was newly diagnosed and under 2 months in duration. Exclusion followed for patients with uncontrolled infection, other autoimmune disease, pregnancy or lactation. TCR beta CDR3 regions were amplified from RNA transcripts. A first-round RT-PCR of the TCR CDR3 used the HTBI primer set. TCRdb independently ran MiXCR on the multiplex PCR reads; one entry per CDR3 protein. This table has 550,000 to 650,000 distinct CDR3 sequences, 12% to 15% appearing once. The sequence derives from a woman aged 35 to 49 with Graves' hyperthyroidism. Sequencing used blood.

CDR3 bases: TGTGCCAGCAGGCCGGGGCTCTACGAGCAGTACTTC. This sequence encodes CASRPGLYEQYF. This sequence joins TRBV2 and TRBJ2-7; perhaps D is TRBD1 or TRBD2 (5 bases each). Trimming left V 6 bases short and J 3 bases short, with 9 bases between. CDR3 length equals 12 residues. Germline CDR1 and CDR2: SNHLY and FYNNEI.